The present entry profiles one T cell receptor (beta chain) with its context. Its antigen is currently unknown. The data were obtained in a study of cytomegalovirus exposure and HLA in healthy donors. Study results and caveats: Sequencing depth across donors, presence/absence analyses assumed, was roughly uniform. Association of a missense DCLRE1C variant with TCR beta V- and J-gene trimming was reported in a later analysis. The authors later found HLA-associated TCR beta chains more clonally expanded than equally common others. The number of N-insertions in an Asian-associated ancestry cluster was reportedly below the 666-donor mean in a later analysis.

PCR was performed using 60 Vbeta and 13 Jbeta primers. Here immunoSEQ multiplex PCR was the method, and the copy in TCRdb shows in-frame clones only, minus some. Among 100,000 to 150,000 clones listed, around 80% were seen once. Germline V gene data show CDR1 as ENHRY and CDR2 as SYGVKD. The V gene end was trimmed by 2 bases and the J gene end by 5 bases; junction bases not matched to a gene: 3. The CDR3 contains 14 residues. The J gene is TRBJ1-1, the V gene TRBV10-3; 9 nucleotides line up with TRBD1. Sequenced input: PBMCs. The origin of this receptor is a female donor in good health and CMV-seronegative. The CDR3 region is CAISETGGETEAFF. The CDR3 DNA follows: TGTGCCATCAGTGAGACAGGGGGCGAGACTGAAGCTTTCTTT.